The 32 T cell receptor beta chains presented below share a single source sample, sequenced in a study of T cell responses to AZD1222 COVID-19 vaccine (dated by TCRdb to the early 2020s). What the time point label conveys for this sample: baseline before first vaccination. This specimen's treatment or condition label, interpreted: meningococcal conjugate vaccine given as trial control. The library was built by means of the immunoSEQ multiplex PCR assay. The immuneACCESS repertoire file appears here via TCRdb, limited to in-frame rearrangements. These files lack a portion of the clones; in checked studies, under half of the deficit traces to unresolved V genes, and the cause of the others is not known. The sample data list 120,000 to 150,000 clones, and about 93% of these were observed just once. The top ten clonotypes cover approximately 3% of the sample. The specimen comprised peripheral blood, sampled on day 0 of MenACWY control vaccination. The receptors were sampled from an adult in good health.

The rearrangement links TRBV12-5 to TRBJ1-1, with D uncertain. V was trimmed by 0 bases and J by 5 bases, leaving 1 base between them. CDR3 length equals 11 residues. Germline values: CDR1 LGHNT, CDR2 FRNRAP. CDR3 DNA: TGTGCTAGTGGTTTGGTAACTGAAGCTTTCTTT. Translation: CASGLVTEAFF. Variable domain in full (rest from reference TRBV12-5 and TRBJ1-1): DARVTQTPRHKVTEMGQEVTMRCQPILGHNTVFWYRQTMMQGLELLAYFRNRAPLDDSGMPKDRFSAEMPDATLATLKIQPSEPRDSAVYFCASGLVTEAFFGQGTRLTVV.

V is TRBV27 and J is TRBJ2-7, with TRBD2 matching over 7 bases. CDR1 is MNHEY, CDR2 SMNVEV, per germline (reference sequence). V shed 6 bases and J 0 bases; nucleotides not matched to a gene: 5. The CDR3 spans 14 residues. The CDR3 spells CASRVGTTSYEQYF. The CDR3 nucleotides read TGTGCCAGCAGGGTCGGGACTACCTCCTACGAGCAGTACTTC.

The chain employs TRBV6-5 and TRBJ1-1; D unclear. Germline CDR1 MNHEY, CDR2 SVGAGI. The CDR3 runs to 13 residues. The germline V and J ends were trimmed by 9 bases and 4 bases, with 15 bases remaining between them. The CDR3 region has the DNA TGTGCCAGTGCTGCTGGGCTCGGCACTGAAGCTTTCTTT. Its protein product is CASAAGLGTEAFF.

The chain couples TRBV18 to TRBJ1-3, with D possibly matching TRBD1 (6 bases). This CDR3 comprises 16 residues. The V and J ends lost 3 bases and 0 bases respectively, with 12 bases between them. The germline gives CDR1 KGHSH, CDR2 LQKENI. In DNA, the CDR3 is TGTGCCAGCTCACCTGTACAGGGCAGCTCTGGAAACACCATATATTTT. Protein product: CASSPVQGSSGNTIYF. The complete variable domain, with remaining parts taken from reference TRBV18 and TRBJ1-3, reads NAGVMQNPRHLVRRRGQEARLRCSPMKGHSHVYWYRQLPEEGLKFMVYLQKENIIDESGMPKERFSAEFPKEGPSILRIQQVVRGDSAAYFCASSPVQGSSGNTIYFGEGSWLTVV.

The chain employs TRBV7-3 and TRBJ2-7; weak D call: TRBD1 (5 bases). V lost 0 bases to trimming and J lost 5 bases, with 8 bases between them. Germline V lookup: CDR1 SGHTA, CDR2 FQGTGA. The CDR3 is 13 residues long. In DNA, the CDR3 is TGTGCCAGCAGCTTAACACAGGATCACGAGCAGTACTTC. This codes for CASSLTQDHEQYF.

This sequence joins TRBV7-2 and TRBJ2-2; D remains unclear. CDR3 length equals 15 residues. CDR1 and CDR2 (germline): SGHTA, FQGNSA. Between the trimmed V and J ends, which lost 1 base and 1 base, there was a span of 7 bases. Here the CDR3 reads CASSLDLLNTGELFF. The CDR3 DNA is TGTGCCAGCAGCTTAGATTTGCTGAACACCGGGGAGCTGTTTTTT.

The V gene is TRBV11-2, the J gene TRBJ1-5; unclear D gene. Germline CDR1 is SGHAT and CDR2 is FQNNGV. The CDR3 covers 15 residues. Trimming shortened V by 0 bases and J by 7 bases, and 13 bases separated the two germline ends. The CDR3 coding sequence is TGTGCCAGCAGCTTAGAAAGCGGATTCATACAGCCCCAGCATTTT. Translated, it gives CASSLESGFIQPQHF.

This chain links TRBV24-1 with TRBJ1-2, with 7 positions matching TRBD1. CDR1 is KGHDR and CDR2 is SFDVKD in the germline V gene. The junction had 5 bases not matched to a gene; V was cut back by 5 bases and J by 3 bases. This CDR3 has 14 residues. Here the CDR3 reads CATSGTGEDYGYTF. In nucleotides, the CDR3 is TGTGCCACCAGTGGAACAGGGGAAGACTATGGCTACACCTTC.

The chain links TRBV10-1 to TRBJ2-3; D is perhaps TRBD2 (5 bases). The CDR3 covers 15 residues. Germline CDR1 is WNHNN and CDR2 is SYGVQD (reference sequence). V was shortened by 2 bases and J by 0 bases, with 9 bases between the two germline ends. The CDR3 DNA follows: TGCGCCAGCAGTGAGGTATCTAGCAGCACAGATACGCAGTATTTT. Amino acid sequence: CASSEVSSSTDTQYF.

The rearrangement uses TRBV5-1 and TRBJ1-3; 9 bases align to TRBD1. CDR1 and CDR2 from the germline V gene are SGHRS and YFSETQ. The CDR3 totals 14 residues. Trimming took 3 bases from V and 7 from J; bases not matched to a gene: 5. Written as DNA, the CDR3 is TGCGCCAGCAGCTCCGGGACAGGGTACAACACCATATATTTT. It encodes CASSSGTGYNTIYF.

The chain uses TRBV5-1 and TRBJ1-1, with a weak D call TRBD1 (6 bases). Germline loops: CDR1 SGHRS, CDR2 YFSETQ. V was clipped by 9 bases and J by 5 bases, with 14 bases between them. The CDR3 totals 12 residues. CDR3 sequence (DNA): TGCGCCATCGCGAGGGGGGAGACTGAAGCTTTCTTT. It codes for CAIARGETEAFF. The full variable domain, completed using reference TRBV5-1 and TRBJ1-1, is KAGVTQTPRYLIKTRGQQVTLSCSPISGHRSVSWYQQTPGQGLQFLFEYFSETQRNKGNFPGRFSGRQFSNSRSEMNVSTLELGDSALYLCAIARGETEAFFGQGTRLTVV.

The chain is built from TRBV4-1 and TRBJ1-6, with 8 bases aligning to TRBD1. V dropped 6 bases and J dropped 0; count of bases not matched to a gene: 4. Germline assignment: CDR1 MGHRA and CDR2 YSYEKL. The CDR3 contains 16 residues. The CDR3 DNA sequence: TGCGCCAGCAGGACAGGGGAGAGCTCCTATAATTCACCCCTCCACTTT. The encoded protein is CASRTGESSYNSPLHF.

This chain uses TRBV7-9 with TRBJ2-7; weak D call: TRBD1 (5 bases). The CDR3 contains 14 residues. Per the germline V gene, CDR1 is SEHNR and CDR2 is FQNEAQ (reference sequence). Trimming stripped 4 bases from V and 3 bases from J, with 13 bases between. This CDR3 is CASSYAGQIYEQYF. DNA of the CDR3: TGTGCCAGCAGCTATGCAGGGCAGATCTACGAGCAGTACTTC.

This chain connects TRBV27 to TRBJ2-7, with 9 bases that match TRBD1. The CDR3 spans 19 residues. Germline trimming cut 10 bases from V and 6 bases from J; bases unmatched to any gene: 28. Germline-derived CDR1 and CDR2 are MNHEY and SMNVEV (reference sequence). The CDR3 sequence: CAIDTGGADGRDDTGEQYF. As DNA, the CDR3 is TGTGCCATCGATACAGGGGGCGCCGACGGGCGGGATGACACGGGCGAGCAGTACTTC.

This clone was recorded once. The chain uses TRBV3-1 (or the pseudogene TRBV3-2) and TRBJ2-7; the match to TRBD2 covers 9 bases. CDR3 length: 16 amino acids. The V segment lost 4 bases and the J segment 1 base; nucleotides outside the gene matches: 8. Germline V gene lookup returns CDR1 LGHDT and CDR2 YNNKEL (reference sequence). CDR3 DNA sequence: TGTGCCAGCAGCCTGGCGGGAGGGCCACGGTCCTACGAGCAGTACTTC. This translates into CASSLAGGPRSYEQYF.

The rearrangement links TRBV7-3 to TRBJ1-1; TRBD1 matches 7 bases. J lost 6 bases, V lost 3 bases, and 7 bases had no gene match. The CDR3 has 14 amino acids. Germline V lookup: CDR1 SGHTA, CDR2 FQGTGA. The CDR3 DNA follows: TGTGCCAGCAGCTTGACAGGGTTTAACCCTGAAGCTTTCTTT. It translates to CASSLTGFNPEAFF.

This chain connects TRBV7-9 to TRBJ2-7; 8 bases match TRBD1. With 4 bases clipped from V and 4 bases from J, the junction kept 9 bases outside the gene matches. The germline V gene encodes CDR1 SEHNR and CDR2 FQNEAQ (reference sequence). This CDR3 region has 15 residues. CDR3 bases: TGTGCCAGCAGCTCCTTCAGGGGGCGGTTGTACGAGCAGTACTTC. It yields the protein CASSSFRGRLYEQYF.

The J gene is TRBJ1-3, the V gene TRBV9, with D possibly matching TRBD1 (6 bases). The germline gives CDR1 SGDLS, CDR2 YYNGEE. V was clipped by 4 bases and J by 0 bases, with 14 bases between them. CDR3 length: 16 residues. CDR3 sequence: CASSPQGQYSGNTIYF. The CDR3 DNA follows: TGTGCCAGCAGCCCACAGGGCCAATACTCTGGAAACACCATATATTTT.

This chain links TRBV6-5 with TRBJ1-2; 10 bases align to TRBD1. This CDR3 has 13 amino acids. V dropped 7 bases and J dropped 5; count of bases not matched to a gene: 4. The germline CDR1 and CDR2 sequences are MNHEY and SVGAGI. CDR3 in amino acids: CASMGDRGYGYTF. The CDR3 DNA sequence: TGTGCCAGCATGGGGGACAGGGGATATGGCTACACCTTC.

This clone was seen a few times. The chain uses TRBV3-1 (or the pseudogene TRBV3-2) and TRBJ1-1; D is ambiguous. Looked up from germline, CDR1 is LGHDT and CDR2 is YNNKEL (reference sequence). CDR3 size: 13 residues. V was trimmed by 6 bases and J by 3 bases, leaving 11 bases between them. The CDR3 DNA reads TGTGCCAGCAGTTTTTCCGGGGACACTGAAGCTTTCTTT. Encoded protein: CASSFSGDTEAFF.

The chain recombines TRBV19 with TRBJ1-3; TRBD1 is a possible D gene (5 bases). Trimming shortened V by 1 base and J by 0 bases, and 25 bases separated the two germline ends. The CDR3 contains 21 residues. In germline, CDR1 is LNHDA, CDR2 SQIVND (reference sequence). In DNA, the CDR3 is TGTGCCAGTAGTATAGGGTTGGACTCGGGACCGACGCTCCTCTCTGGAAACACCATATATTTT. It specifies CASSIGLDSGPTLLSGNTIYF.

The count of this clone is one. This chain connects TRBV3-1 (or the pseudogene TRBV3-2) to TRBJ2-7; D is uncertain. Germline values: CDR1 LGHDT, CDR2 YNNKEL (reference sequence). The CDR3 consists of 11 residues. Trimming stripped 2 bases from V and 7 bases from J, with 6 bases between. The CDR3: CASSQSKEQYF. The CDR3 DNA follows: TGTGCCAGCAGCCAAAGTAAGGAGCAGTACTTC.

The J gene is TRBJ2-2, the V gene TRBV11-1; 8 nucleotides match TRBD2. The CDR3 runs 13 residues. The trim removed 11 bases at V and 5 bases at J, leaving 7 bases unmatched. Germline V gives CDR1 SGHAT, CDR2 FQDESV (reference sequence). The CDR3 coding sequence is TGTGCCCTCCGGGGGGGCGTAACCGGGGAGCTGTTTTTT. Amino acids: CALRGGVTGELFF.

This clone was found once. The rearrangement links TRBV18 to TRBJ2-5; TRBD2 is a possible D gene (6 bases). Germline CDR1 is KGHSH and CDR2 is LQKENI. Trimming stripped 5 bases from V and 1 base from J, with 14 bases between. CDR3 length: 15 amino acids. CDR3 DNA: TGTGCCAGCTCATTAACTAGCCGTTCCCAAGAGACCCAGTACTTC. Protein product: CASSLTSRSQETQYF.

This sequence joins TRBV2 and TRBJ2-5; possible D gene TRBD2, 5 bases. In germline, CDR1 is SNHLY, CDR2 FYNNEI. V lost 4 bases and J 1 base, leaving 7 bases between the germline ends. The length of the CDR3 is 13 residues. CDR3: CASSGTFQETQYF. The CDR3 DNA reads as TGTGCCAGCAGTGGGACTTTCCAAGAGACCCAGTACTTC.

J is TRBJ1-5 and V is TRBV2; possibly TRBD1 for D (6 bases). Trimming took off 4 bases at V and 7 bases at J, with 17 bases between the two ends. This CDR3 is built from 15 residues. Germline-derived CDR1 and CDR2 are SNHLY and FYNNEI. The CDR3 reads CASSGGGRGKQPQHF. For the CDR3, the DNA is TGTGCCAGCAGTGGGGGGGGGCGAGGGAAACAGCCCCAGCATTTT.

The V and J genes are TRBV4-1 and TRBJ1-4, with 8 bases identical to TRBD1. From germline, CDR1 is MGHRA and CDR2 YSYEKL. The CDR3 extends over 15 amino acids. Trimming removed 2 bases from V and 8 bases from J; junction bases left unmatched: 7. CDR3 nucleotide sequence: TGCGCCAGCAGCCAAACACAGGGGGTAGGGGAAAAACTGTTTTTT. As protein: CASSQTQGVGEKLFF.

The chain is built from TRBV6-6 and TRBJ2-7, with D maybe TRBD1 (5 bases). Trimming took off 6 bases at V and 6 bases at J, with 18 bases between the two ends. The CDR3 totals 14 residues. Germline V lookup: CDR1 MNHNY, CDR2 SVGAGI (reference sequence). The CDR3, as DNA: TGTGCCAGCAGCTATCGCCAGGGAACCGGCGAGCAGTACTTC. Translation: CASSYRQGTGEQYF.

This chain links TRBV28 with TRBJ1-1, with a weak D call TRBD1 (5 bases). Germline CDR1 and CDR2: MDHEN and SYDVKM. V was clipped by 2 bases and J by 5 bases, with 12 bases between them. The CDR3 is 14 residues long. This CDR3 reads CASSLPQGSTEAFF. CDR3 coding DNA: TGTGCCAGCAGTTTACCCCAGGGTTCGACTGAAGCTTTCTTT.

This rearrangement joins TRBV29-1 to TRBJ1-6; TRBD1 matches at 9 bases. This CDR3 comprises 14 residues. The V gene's germline CDR1 is SQVTM and CDR2 ANQGSEA. V lost 1 base, J lost 14 bases, and 9 bases stayed unmatched. CDR3 protein: CSVEVGTGPGALHF. In DNA, the CDR3 is TGCAGCGTTGAAGTGGGGACAGGGCCCGGGGCCCTCCACTTT.

In this sample, this clone turned up a few times. This chain connects TRBV4-2 to TRBJ2-5; 7 bases align to TRBD2. This CDR3 comprises 12 residues. V trimming: 4 bases; J trimming: 9 bases; junction bases outside the gene matches: 5. CDR1 LGHNA and CDR2 YNFKEQ come from the germline V gene. CDR3 bases: TGTGCCAGCAGCCCCGAGGGAGGGCCCCAGTACTTC. As protein: CASSPEGGPQYF.

This chain connects TRBV5-6 to TRBJ1-2; unclear D gene. Germline V CDR1 and CDR2: SGHDT, YYEEEE. Trimming took 0 bases from V and 8 from J, leaving 23 bases between them. There are 17 residues in the CDR3. CDR3 bases: TGTGCCAGCAGCTTGGGGGAAGTTCGAAGTCGGCGCCAGGGCTACACCTTC. This sequence encodes CASSLGEVRSRRQGYTF. The entire variable domain, with the rest obtained from reference TRBV5-6 and TRBJ1-2, is as follows: DAGVTQSPTHLIKTRGQQVTLRCSPKSGHDTVSWYQQALGQGPQFIFQYYEEEERQRGNFPDRFSGHQFPNYSSELNVNALLLGDSALYLCASSLGEVRSRRQGYTFGSGTRLTVV.